This passage covers 23 T cell receptor beta chains from one sample sequenced in a study of Tregs in tolerant kidney transplant recipients. Method: immunoSEQ multiplex PCR; TCRdb's copy keeps in-frame clones and lacks some. The profile shows around 66,000 clones, 80% to 90% of them singletons. The starting material was Tregs from blood, obtained before the transplant. The source is a human donor who received a combined kidney and bone marrow transplant.

Details on this clone: The identical CDR3 is also encoded by other nucleotide sequences in the sample. The rearrangement links TRBV11-2 to TRBJ2-7; no clear D. This CDR3 comprises 12 residues. From germline, CDR1 is SGHAT and CDR2 FQNNGV. The germline V and J ends were trimmed by 1 base and 4 bases, with 5 bases remaining between them. The CDR3 spells CASSLVPYEQYF. In DNA, the CDR3 is TGTGCCAGCAGCTTAGTCCCGTACGAGCAGTACTTC.

The rearrangement links TRBV27 to TRBJ1-5, with 9 bases that match TRBD1. This CDR3 has 15 residues. CDR1 and CDR2 from the germline V gene are MNHEY and SMNVEV (reference sequence). V shed 5 bases and J 2 bases; nucleotides not matched to a gene: 4. The CDR3 sequence is CASSNRDRGNQPQHF. As DNA, the CDR3 is TGTGCCAGCAGTAACCGGGACAGGGGCAATCAGCCCCAGCATTTT.

This clone appeared a few times. The chain joins TRBV19 to TRBJ1-3; the D is unclear. Germline CDR1 reads LNHDA; CDR2 reads SQIVND (reference sequence). This CDR3 has 15 residues. V was clipped by 5 bases and J by 0 bases, with 11 bases between them. This CDR3 reads CASSATANSGNTIYF. Here the CDR3 DNA reads TGTGCCAGTAGTGCGACCGCCAACTCTGGAAACACCATATATTTT.

Regarding this clone: At one end, the junction sequence differs from germline, possibly due to a read error. The J gene is TRBJ1-2, the V gene TRBV6-5, with a tentative D call TRBD1 (5 bases). This CDR3 region has 13 residues. Germline V gene data show CDR1 as MNHEY and CDR2 as SVGAGI. The CDR3 DNA reads as TGTGCCACCAGTCTCTCTGGGGGTAGTGGCTACACCTTC. It yields the protein CATSLSGGSGYTF.

This chain connects TRBV10-3 to TRBJ2-2; D call uncertain. Germline V CDR1 and CDR2: ENHRY, SYGVKD. V was cut by 2 bases and J by 2 bases, with 15 bases left in between. The CDR3 has 17 residues. DNA for the CDR3: TGTGCCATCAGTGAGCGCTCGAGGCAGGTCAACACCGGGGAGCTGTTTTTT. This codes for CAISERSRQVNTGELFF.

The V call is TRBV4-1, the J call TRBJ2-1, with 8 nucleotides matching TRBD2. CDR1 and CDR2 (germline): MGHRA, YSYEKL. V trimming: 4 bases; J trimming: 0 bases; junction bases outside the gene matches: 8. The CDR3 is 17 amino acids. The DNA for the CDR3 is TGCGCCAGCAGCCCCGATACTAGCGGAGTCTCCTACAATGAGCAGTTCTTC. Encoded protein: CASSPDTSGVSYNEQFF.

The genes are TRBV5-5 and TRBJ2-2, with D hard to call. V lost 2 bases to trimming and J lost 1 base, with 9 bases between them. The CDR3 sequence is 15 residues long. The germline CDR1 and CDR2 sequences are SGHKS and YYEKEE (reference sequence). CDR3 sequence: CASSFRTENTGELFF. CDR3 DNA sequence: TGTGCCAGCAGCTTTAGGACCGAGAACACCGGGGAGCTGTTTTTT.

The gene calls are TRBV7-2 and TRBJ1-3, with D possibly matching TRBD1 (5 bases). The V gene's germline CDR1 is SGHTA and CDR2 FQGNSA. The V gene lost 6 bases and the J gene lost 2 bases, with 14 bases spanning the gap. The CDR3 consists of 15 residues. CDR3 sequence (DNA): TGTGCCAGCAGTTTCCAGGGCGCCGCTGGAAACACCATATATTTT. This encodes CASSFQGAAGNTIYF.

This chain connects TRBV5-1 to TRBJ1-5; 9 positions agree with TRBD1. Per germline, CDR1 SGHRS and CDR2 YFSETQ. This CDR3 contains 15 residues. The V segment lost 0 bases and the J segment 7 bases; nucleotides outside the gene matches: 5. The CDR3 loop reads CASSLGDRVGQPQHF. The CDR3 nucleotides are TGCGCCAGCAGCTTGGGGGACAGGGTAGGGCAGCCCCAGCATTTT.

The rearrangement links TRBV28 to TRBJ1-5; D is ambiguous. Germline V gene lookup returns CDR1 MDHEN and CDR2 SYDVKM. With 3 bases removed from V and 0 bases from J, the gap between germline ends came to 12 bases. The CDR3 runs 16 residues. The CDR3 is CASSLAAEISNQPQHF. The CDR3 DNA reads TGTGCCAGCAGTTTGGCGGCGGAAATTAGCAATCAGCCCCAGCATTTT. Full variable domain (outside the CDR3, taken from reference TRBV28 and TRBJ1-5): DVKVTQSSRYLVKRTGEKVFLECVQDMDHENMFWYRQDPGLGLRLIYFSYDVKMKEKGDIPEGYSVSREKKERFSLILESASTNQTSMYLCASSLAAEISNQPQHFGDGTRLSIL.

V is TRBV5-1 and J is TRBJ2-7; D is uncertain. The CDR3 has 14 amino acids. Germline V lookup: CDR1 SGHRS, CDR2 YFSETQ. V lost 0 bases to trimming and J lost 2 bases, with 9 bases between them. The CDR3 bases are TGCGCCAGCAGCTTGGATCCGTACGCCTACGAGCAGTACTTC. Translation gives CASSLDPYAYEQYF. The variable domain in full, completed from reference TRBV5-1 and TRBJ2-7, reads KAGVTQTPRYLIKTRGQQVTLSCSPISGHRSVSWYQQTPGQGLQFLFEYFSETQRNKGNFPGRFSGRQFSNSRSEMNVSTLELGDSALYLCASSLDPYAYEQYFGPGTRLTVT.

The chain couples TRBV5-5 to TRBJ1-1; perhaps TRBD1 as D (5 bases). Looked up from germline, CDR1 is SGHKS and CDR2 is YYEKEE (reference sequence). This CDR3 region has 16 residues. V lost 0 bases to trimming and J lost 5 bases, with 17 bases between them. In DNA form, the CDR3 reads TGTGCCAGCAGCTTGGAGCGGGCAGGGTGGGGGACTGAAGCTTTCTTT. Its protein is CASSLERAGWGTEAFF.

This clone appeared a single time. The rearrangement links TRBV5-1 to TRBJ1-2; tentative D call: TRBD1 (5 bases). Germline values: CDR1 SGHRS, CDR2 YFSETQ. There are 16 residues in the CDR3. V lost 0 bases and J 4 bases, leaving 16 bases between the germline ends. The CDR3 reads CASSLGDSVRLYGYTF. In nucleotides, the CDR3 is TGCGCCAGCAGCTTGGGCGACAGCGTAAGACTCTATGGCTACACCTTC. The full variable domain, rest sourced from reference TRBV5-1 and TRBJ1-2, is KAGVTQTPRYLIKTRGQQVTLSCSPISGHRSVSWYQQTPGQGLQFLFEYFSETQRNKGNFPGRFSGRQFSNSRSEMNVSTLELGDSALYLCASSLGDSVRLYGYTFGSGTRLTVV.

This clone was seen a handful of times. The V call is TRBV7-7, the J call TRBJ1-1, with a tentative D call TRBD1 (5 bases). This CDR3 contains 13 residues. Germline assignment: CDR1 SSHAT and CDR2 FNYEAQ (reference sequence). V was pared by 3 bases and J by 3 bases, with 8 bases between. CDR3 sequence: CASSFREYTEAFF. The CDR3, as DNA: TGTGCCAGCAGCTTCAGGGAATACACTGAAGCTTTCTTT.

The count of this clone is one. The chain uses TRBV6-4 and TRBJ2-2, with D hard to call. The CDR3 runs 12 residues. V lost 2 bases and J 5 bases, leaving 3 bases between the germline ends. The germline gives CDR1 MRHNA, CDR2 SNTAGT. The CDR3 spells CASSDGTGELFF. The CDR3 DNA follows: TGTGCCAGCAGTGACGGGACCGGGGAGCTGTTTTTT.

The chain couples TRBV7-9 to TRBJ1-4; 7 bases map to TRBD1. The CDR3 contains 15 residues. J gave up 4 bases and V 1 base, and 3 bases lay outside the gene matches. Looked up from germline, CDR1 is SEHNR and CDR2 is FQNEAQ (reference sequence). The CDR3 coding sequence is TGTGCCAGCAGCTTAGGTGCAGGGGGTAATGAAAAACTGTTTTTT. The encoded protein is CASSLGAGGNEKLFF.

The DNA of the CDR3 is TGTGCCTGGGACAGGGGACCAGAGACCCAGTACTTC. It is translated as CAWDRGPETQYF. The V gene is TRBV30, the J gene TRBJ2-5; TRBD1 matches at 8 bases. V shed 5 bases and J 4 bases; nucleotides not matched to a gene: 3. The CDR3 contains 12 residues. Germline assignment: CDR1 GTSNPN and CDR2 SVGIG (reference sequence).

This clone has only one observation. The V gene is TRBV20-1, the J gene TRBJ2-2; D remains ambiguous. Germline loops: CDR1 DFQATT, CDR2 SNEGSKA (reference sequence). This CDR3 spans 11 amino acids. V lost 7 bases, J lost 6 bases, and 9 bases lay in between. The chain's CDR3 is CSVGKPGELFF. For the CDR3, the DNA is TGCAGTGTAGGGAAGCCCGGGGAGCTGTTTTTT.

This rearrangement joins TRBV11-2 to TRBJ2-2; TRBD1 is a possible D gene (6 bases). Germline V gives CDR1 SGHAT, CDR2 FQNNGV. CDR3 length: 16 amino acids. The ends were cut back, 1 base at V and 5 bases at J, with 14 bases in the middle. The CDR3 loop is CASSLGRWGRTGELFF. The CDR3 bases are TGTGCCAGCAGCTTAGGACGTTGGGGGCGGACCGGGGAGCTGTTTTTT.

The chain has TRBV4-1 and TRBJ2-1, with D tentatively TRBD1 or TRBD2 (6 bases each). Looked up from germline, CDR1 is MGHRA and CDR2 is YSYEKL. Deletions cut 1 base from V and 6 bases from J, with 19 bases between. The CDR3 runs to 17 residues. As DNA, the CDR3 is TGCGCCAGCAGCCAAGGCTGGGGGGCGCGTACCCGCAATGAGCAGTTCTTC. Translating gives CASSQGWGARTRNEQFF.

V and J are TRBV2 and TRBJ2-1; 7 bases are a match to TRBD1. Trimming cost V 4 bases and J 6 bases; bases outside gene matches: 12. The CDR3 contains 16 residues. CDR1 is SNHLY and CDR2 is FYNNEI in the germline V gene. The CDR3: CASSGEDRSFLNEQFF. CDR3 coding DNA: TGTGCCAGCAGTGGTGAGGACAGGTCATTCCTCAATGAGCAGTTCTTC.

The rearrangement joins TRBV2 to TRBJ1-4, with no clear D. Trimming took 8 bases from V and 8 from J, leaving 21 bases between them. The CDR3 runs to 15 residues. The germline CDR1 and CDR2 sequences are SNHLY and FYNNEI. CDR3 nucleotides: TGTGCCAGCCTGCCCGCCAACGCCCCGGGAGAAAAACTGTTTTTT. Its translation is CASLPANAPGEKLFF.

The chain joins TRBV19 to TRBJ2-5, with D possibly matching TRBD1 (6 bases). The assigned J gene may be wrong: the sequence end matches TRBJ2-7 better. CDR1 is LNHDA and CDR2 is SQIVND in the germline V gene (reference sequence). The CDR3 sequence is 13 residues long. CDR3 nucleotides: TGTGCCAGTAGTATTAGGACAGCCTACGAGCAGTACTTC. This sequence encodes CASSIRTAYEQYF.